The clone carrying this TCR beta chain was observed once. The sample belongs to a study of blood T cell repertoires in COVID-19. Background on the study: The samples span acute and convalescent COVID-19 from the United States, Italy and Spain.

The protocol was immunoSEQ multiplex PCR, while the TCRdb copy is restricted to in-frame clones and leaves out a portion. This table holds over 150,000 clones, 94% found once. This TCR derives from a man under 40 with COVID-19, enrolled during active disease. Sequencing was done on a sample of peripheral blood.

The CDR3 nucleotides are TGTGCCAGCAGCTCCGGCCTAGCGGGGGGGACTGAGCAGTTCTTC. It is translated as CASSSGLAGGTEQFF. This rearrangement joins TRBV7-9 to TRBJ2-1; 12 bases line up with TRBD2. J gave up 9 bases and V 4 bases, and 7 bases lay outside the gene matches. Germline lookup yields CDR1 SEHNR and CDR2 FQNEAQ (reference sequence). The CDR3 contains 15 residues.